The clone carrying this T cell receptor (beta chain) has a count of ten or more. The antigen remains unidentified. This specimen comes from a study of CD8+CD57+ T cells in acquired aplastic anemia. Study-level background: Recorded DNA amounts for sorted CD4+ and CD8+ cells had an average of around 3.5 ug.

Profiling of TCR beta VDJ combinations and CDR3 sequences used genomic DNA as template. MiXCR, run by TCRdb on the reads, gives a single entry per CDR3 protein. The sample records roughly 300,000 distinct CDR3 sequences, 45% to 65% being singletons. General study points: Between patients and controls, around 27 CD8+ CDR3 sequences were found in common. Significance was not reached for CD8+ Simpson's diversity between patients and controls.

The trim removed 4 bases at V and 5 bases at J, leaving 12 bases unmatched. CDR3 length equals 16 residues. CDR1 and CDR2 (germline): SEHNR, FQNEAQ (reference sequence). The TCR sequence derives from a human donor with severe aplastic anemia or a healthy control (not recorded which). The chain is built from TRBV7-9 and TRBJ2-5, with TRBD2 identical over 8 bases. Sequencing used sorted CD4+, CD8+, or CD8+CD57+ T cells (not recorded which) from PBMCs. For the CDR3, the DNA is TGTGCCAGCAGCTGGCTTCCGGGACTAGAGGGGGAGACCCAGTACTTC. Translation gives CASSWLPGLEGETQYF.